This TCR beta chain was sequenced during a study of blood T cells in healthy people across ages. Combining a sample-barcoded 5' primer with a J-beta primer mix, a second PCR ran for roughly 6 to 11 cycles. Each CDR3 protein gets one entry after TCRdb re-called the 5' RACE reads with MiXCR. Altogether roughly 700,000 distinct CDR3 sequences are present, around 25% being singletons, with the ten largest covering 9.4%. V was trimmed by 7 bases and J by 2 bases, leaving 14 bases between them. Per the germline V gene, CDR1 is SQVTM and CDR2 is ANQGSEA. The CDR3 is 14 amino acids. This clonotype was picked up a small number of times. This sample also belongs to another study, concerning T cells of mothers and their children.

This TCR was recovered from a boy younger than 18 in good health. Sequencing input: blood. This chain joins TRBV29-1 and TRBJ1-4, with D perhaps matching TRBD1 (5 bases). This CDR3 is CSAGLGVTNEKLFF. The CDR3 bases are TGCAGCGCGGGGCTGGGGGTCACTAATGAAAAACTGTTTTTT.